This T cell receptor (beta chain) was documented in a study of blood T cells in healthy people across ages. Germline V CDR1 and CDR2: MGHRA, YSYEKL. V was pared by 4 bases and J by 0 bases, with 14 bases between. This CDR3 has 16 amino acids. Study findings and constraints: Calculation of diversity from one million T cells yielded estimates considered to be underestimates. Comparison with aged donors showed that long-lived donors had more naive CD4+ cells and higher diversity. The unknown donor CMV status may have confounded expanded clonotype changes.

Primers used in a second PCR of roughly 7 to 11 cycles were a sample-barcoded 5' primer and a J-beta primer mix. MiXCR, applied by TCRdb to the 5' RACE reads, yields one record per CDR3 protein. The table lists 540,000 or so distinct CDR3 sequences, 24% of them singletons, with 7.5% to 9% in the top ten. About this clonotype itself: Its specificity is not known.

These data were likewise used in another study, on T cells of mothers and their children.

This TCR came from a boy between 10 and 17 years old in good health. The sample consisted of blood. This sequence joins TRBV4-1 and TRBJ2-3; TRBD2 might be the D (6 bases). CDR3 amino acids: CASSPPMGLSTDTQYF. The CDR3 nucleotides read TGCGCCAGCAGCCCACCAATGGGACTCAGCACAGATACGCAGTATTTT.